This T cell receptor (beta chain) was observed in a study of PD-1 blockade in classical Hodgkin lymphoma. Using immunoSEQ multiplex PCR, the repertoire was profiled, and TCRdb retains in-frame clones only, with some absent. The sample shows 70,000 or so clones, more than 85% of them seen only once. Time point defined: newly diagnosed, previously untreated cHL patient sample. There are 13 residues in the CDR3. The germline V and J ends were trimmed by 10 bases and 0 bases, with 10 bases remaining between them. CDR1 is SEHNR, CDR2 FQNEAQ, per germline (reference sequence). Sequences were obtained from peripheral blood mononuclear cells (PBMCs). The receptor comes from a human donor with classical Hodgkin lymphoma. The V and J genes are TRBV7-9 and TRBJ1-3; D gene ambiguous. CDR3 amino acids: CATKDVSGNTIYF. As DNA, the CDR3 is TGTGCCACCAAGGACGTCTCTGGAAACACCATATATTTT.